The source of this T cell receptor (beta chain) is a study of HIV-infected patients and healthy controls. Reverse transcription used 450 to 650 ng RNA and constant-region primers for alpha and beta. Using multiplexing indices, alpha and beta chain libraries were generated apart by chain-specific third strand synthesis. Priming off the SP2 site generated the second strand. TCRdb re-analysed the 5' RACE reads in MiXCR, keeping a single row per CDR3 protein. Of 17,000 or so distinct CDR3 sequences listed, roughly 9% are singletons. CDR1 and CDR2 (germline): SGHVS, FNYEAQ. The CDR3 extends over 16 amino acids. This clonotype was picked up one time. Its target is not known. It may be a read error: a sequence one base away is much more abundant. All unsorted peripheral T cells were captured because whole blood was used without fractionation. Whole-study results and caveats: The diversity differences were not explained by slight age and sex differences between study cohorts. Compared with untreated HIV+ repertoires, healthy controls showed roughly threefold more distinct CDR3s and higher Shannon diversity.

This receptor was identified in an adult in good health. Material: blood. This chain joins TRBV7-6 and TRBJ2-3; a possible D gene is TRBD2 (5 bases). The CDR3 protein is CASSLFSLGNTETQYF. CDR3 sequence (DNA): TGTGCCAGCAGCTTATTTTCACTAGGAAACACAGAAACGCAGTATTTT.